This T cell receptor (beta chain) was identified in a study of cytomegalovirus exposure and HLA in healthy donors. Broader study findings: A previous analysis found most TCR beta V segments productive roughly 87% or roughly 30% of the time. V- and J-gene trimming in TCR beta was tied to a missense DCLRE1C variant by an analysis performed later.

The PCR used 60 Vbeta and 13 Jbeta primers. TCRdb keeps only in-frame clones here, not all; method: immunoSEQ multiplex PCR. The sample lists about 200,000 clones, 65% to 85% occurring once. Remarks on this clone: Its target is unknown.

The V end lost 4 bases, the J end lost 4 bases, and 14 bases lay between the germline ends. This CDR3 is 15 amino acids long. Germline values: CDR1 LGHNA, CDR2 YNFKEQ. The gene calls are TRBV4-2 and TRBJ1-5, with D maybe TRBD1 (6 bases). The source of this sequence is a man aged 50-59 years in good health and CMV-seronegative. Source material: PBMCs. The CDR3 region has the DNA TGTGCCAGCAGCCCCAGAACAGGGTTAAATCAGCCCCAGCATTTT. The encoded protein is CASSPRTGLNQPQHF.